This T cell receptor beta chain originates from a study of blood T cell repertoires in COVID-19. Study-wide context: Sources were T cells, B-cell-depleted T cells, or PBMCs; the material itself was cDNA or gDNA.

This clone appeared a few times. TCRdb keeps only in-frame clones here, not all; method: immunoSEQ multiplex PCR. The sample holds about 220,000 clones, approximately 83% seen once. The germline V and J ends were trimmed by 5 bases and 1 base, with 15 bases remaining between them. Germline V gives CDR1 SGHKS, CDR2 YYEKEE (reference sequence). CDR3 length: 15 amino acids. The origin of this receptor is a woman aged 55-69 years who had recovered from COVID-19. Sequences were obtained from PBMCs or T cells enriched from blood (not recorded which). This rearrangement joins TRBV5-5 to TRBJ1-1, with D uncertain. The CDR3 sequence: CASRGLLAENTEAFF. CDR3 sequence (DNA): TGTGCCAGCAGGGGTCTCCTGGCGGAGAACACTGAAGCTTTCTTT.